This is a list of T cell receptor beta chains from one sample in a study of cytomegalovirus exposure and HLA in healthy donors. Measured with immunoSEQ multiplex PCR; TCRdb has only the in-frame clones, and not every one. The sample lists approximately 260,000 clones, approximately 85% occurring once. Sequencing used PBMCs. Receptors were obtained from a woman between 35 and 50 years old in good health and CMV-seropositive. CDR3s include the opening cysteine and the closing phenylalanine or tryptophan.

TRBV9 | CASSVATGRFSGALTDTQYF
TRBV7-2 | CASSLEGLAGYNEQFF
TRBV6-5 | CASSYLGLAADEQFF
TRBV15 | CATSRDLTANEKLFF
TRBV5-4 | CASSPSGGNNEQFF
TRBV29-1 | CSVATGGTNEKLFF
TRBV7-9 | CASSSWSGRALFEQYF
TRBV10-3 | CAISESRETSYGYTF
TRBV7-9 | CASSSQGRAPYNEQFF
TRBV5-1 | CASSLVRSGRLNTGELFF